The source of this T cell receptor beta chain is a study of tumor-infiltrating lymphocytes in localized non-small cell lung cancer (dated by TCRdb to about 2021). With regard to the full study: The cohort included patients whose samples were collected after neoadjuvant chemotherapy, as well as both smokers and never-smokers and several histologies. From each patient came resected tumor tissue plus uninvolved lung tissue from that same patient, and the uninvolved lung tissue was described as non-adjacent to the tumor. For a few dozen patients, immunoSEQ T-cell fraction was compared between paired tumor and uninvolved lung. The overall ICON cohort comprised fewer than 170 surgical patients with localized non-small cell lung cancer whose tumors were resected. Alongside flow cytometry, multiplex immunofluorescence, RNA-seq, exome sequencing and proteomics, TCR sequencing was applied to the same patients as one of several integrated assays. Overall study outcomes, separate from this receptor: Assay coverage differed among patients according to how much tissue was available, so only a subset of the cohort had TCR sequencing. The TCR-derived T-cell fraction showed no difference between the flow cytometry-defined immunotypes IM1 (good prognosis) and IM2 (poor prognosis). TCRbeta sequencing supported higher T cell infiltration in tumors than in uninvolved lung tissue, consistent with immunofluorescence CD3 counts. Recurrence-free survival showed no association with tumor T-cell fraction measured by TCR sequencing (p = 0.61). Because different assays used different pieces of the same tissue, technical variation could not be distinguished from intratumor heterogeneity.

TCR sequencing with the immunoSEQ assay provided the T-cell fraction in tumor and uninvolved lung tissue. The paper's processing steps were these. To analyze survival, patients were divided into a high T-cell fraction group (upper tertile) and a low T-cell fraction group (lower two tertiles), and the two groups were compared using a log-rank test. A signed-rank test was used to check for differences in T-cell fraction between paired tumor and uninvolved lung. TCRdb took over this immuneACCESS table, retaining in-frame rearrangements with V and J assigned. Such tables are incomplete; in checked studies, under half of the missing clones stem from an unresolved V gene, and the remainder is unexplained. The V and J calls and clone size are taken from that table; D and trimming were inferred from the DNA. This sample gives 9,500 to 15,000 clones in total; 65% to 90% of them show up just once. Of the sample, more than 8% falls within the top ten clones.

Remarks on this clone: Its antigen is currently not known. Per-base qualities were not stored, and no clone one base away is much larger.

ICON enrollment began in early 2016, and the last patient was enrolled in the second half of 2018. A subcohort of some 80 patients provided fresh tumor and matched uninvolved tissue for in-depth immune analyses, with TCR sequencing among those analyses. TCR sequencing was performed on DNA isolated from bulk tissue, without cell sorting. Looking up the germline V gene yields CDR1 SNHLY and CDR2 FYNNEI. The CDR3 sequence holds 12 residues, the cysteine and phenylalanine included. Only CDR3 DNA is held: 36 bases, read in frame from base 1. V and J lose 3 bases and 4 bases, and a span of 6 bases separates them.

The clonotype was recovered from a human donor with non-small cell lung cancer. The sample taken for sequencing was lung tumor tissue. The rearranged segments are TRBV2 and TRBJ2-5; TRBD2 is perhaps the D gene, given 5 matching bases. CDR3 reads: CASSDGRETQYF. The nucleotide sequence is TGTGCCAGCAGTGATGGGAGAGAGACCCAGTACTTC.